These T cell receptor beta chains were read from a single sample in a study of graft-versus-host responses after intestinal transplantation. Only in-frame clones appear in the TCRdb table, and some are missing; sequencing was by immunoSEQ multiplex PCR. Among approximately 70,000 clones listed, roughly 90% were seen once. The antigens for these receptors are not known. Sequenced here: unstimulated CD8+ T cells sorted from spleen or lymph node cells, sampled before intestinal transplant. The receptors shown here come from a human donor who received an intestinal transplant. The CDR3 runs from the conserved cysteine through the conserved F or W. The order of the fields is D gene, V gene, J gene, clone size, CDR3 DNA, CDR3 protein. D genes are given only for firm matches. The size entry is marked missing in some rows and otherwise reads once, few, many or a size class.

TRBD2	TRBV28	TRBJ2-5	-	TGTGCCAGCAGTTTGTCCGGGGGGGCAGAAGAGACCCAGTACTTC	CASSLSGGAEETQYF
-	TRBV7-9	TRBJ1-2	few	TGTGCCAGCAGCTCCGGCTATGGCTACACCTTC	CASSSGYGYTF
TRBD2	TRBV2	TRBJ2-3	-	TGTGCCAGCACCGCAGGGACTAGCGGGAGGACAGATACGCAGTATTTT	CASTAGTSGRTDTQYF
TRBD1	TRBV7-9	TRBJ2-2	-	TGTGCCAGCAGCCGACCGGGACAGGGAGGCACCGGGGAGCTGTTTTTT	CASSRPGQGGTGELFF
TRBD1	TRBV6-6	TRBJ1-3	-	TGTGCCAGCAGCCCCGGACAGGCCGGCTCTGGAAACACCATATATTTT	CASSPGQAGSGNTIYF
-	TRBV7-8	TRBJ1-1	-	TGTGCCAGCAGCTTAGCGCAGGGTACCACTGAAGCTTTCTTT	CASSLAQGTTEAFF
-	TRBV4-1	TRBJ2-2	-	TGCGCCAGCAGCCCCAGAACCGGGGAGCTGTTTTTT	CASSPRTGELFF
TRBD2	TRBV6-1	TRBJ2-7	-	TGTGCCAGCAGTCTGACTAGCGACCCCTACGAGCAGTACTTC	CASSLTSDPYEQYF
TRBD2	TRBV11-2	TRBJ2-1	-	TGTGCCAGCAGCCTGACTAGCGGGGGAGGAGAGCAGTTCTTC	CASSLTSGGGEQFF
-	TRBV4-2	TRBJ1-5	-	TGTGCCAGCAGCCTCGGGGAGGGCAATCAGCCCCAGCATTTT	CASSLGEGNQPQHF